This is a list of T cell receptor beta chains from one sample in a study of PD-1 blockade in classical Hodgkin lymphoma. Using immunoSEQ multiplex PCR, the repertoire was profiled, and TCRdb retains in-frame clones only, with some absent. The profile shows 34,000 or so clones, about 81% of them singletons. The source was peripheral blood mononuclear cells (PBMCs), collected before the fourth cycle of nivolumab. The origin of the receptors is a human donor with classical Hodgkin lymphoma. Both conserved end residues are part of each CDR3. A D gene is named only where the DNA matches it firmly. Expanded clones are given a class, and other clones once, few, many or no size at all.

>NA|TRBD1|TRBV5-1|TRBJ1-1
CASSWTTGTEAFF
TGCGCCAGCAGCTGGACGACAGGGACTGAAGCTTTCTTT
>medium-sized|NA|TRBV9|TRBJ1-5
CASSPEGTVNQPQHF
TGTGCCAGCAGCCCGGAGGGGACGGTCAATCAGCCCCAGCATTTT
>NA|NA|TRBV28|TRBJ1-5
CASLNRGLNQPQHF
TGTGCCAGTCTGAATCGGGGGCTCAATCAGCCCCAGCATTTT
>NA|TRBD2|TRBV6-4|TRBJ2-1
CASSDSRGGYNEQFF
TGTGCCAGCAGTGACTCGCGGGGGGGCTACAATGAGCAGTTCTTC
>NA|NA|TRBV7-8|TRBJ2-7
CASSLDRGYEQYF
TGTGCCAGCAGCTTGGACCGGGGTTACGAGCAGTACTTC
>once|NA|TRBV7-2|TRBJ1-1
CASSLAGATEAFF
TGTGCCAGCAGCTTAGCCGGGGCCACTGAAGCTTTCTTT
>NA|NA|TRBV11-2|TRBJ2-2
CASSLASGRTNTGELFF
TGTGCCAGCAGCTTAGCGTCTGGCCGAACGAACACCGGGGAGCTGTTTTTT
>NA|NA|TRBV12-5|TRBJ2-2
CASGFGSSNTGELFF
TGTGCTAGTGGTTTCGGTTCGTCGAACACCGGGGAGCTGTTTTTT
>NA|NA|TRBV14|TRBJ1-4
CASRRATNEKLFF
TGTGCCAGCAGACGGGCGACTAATGAAAAACTGTTTTTT
>NA|NA|TRBV7-2|TRBJ1-3
CASSLSNSGNTIYF
TGTGCCAGCAGCTTATCGAACTCTGGAAACACCATATATTTT
>NA|NA|TRBV10-3|TRBJ2-3
CAIARDSSTDTQYF
TGTGCCATCGCTCGGGACTCCAGCACAGATACGCAGTATTTT
>NA|TRBD1|TRBV5-1|TRBJ1-5
CASSLGGQGYQPQHF
TGCGCCAGCAGCCTCGGGGGACAGGGATACCAGCCCCAGCATTTT
>NA|TRBD1|TRBV2|TRBJ2-7
CASRLDRSSYEQYF
TGTGCCAGCAGGCTGGACAGGAGCTCCTACGAGCAGTACTTC
>few|NA|TRBV27|TRBJ1-3
CASSPLSSGNTIYF
TGTGCCAGCAGCCCACTAAGCTCTGGAAACACCATATATTTT
>NA|NA|TRBV7-2|TRBJ2-7
CASSLSPYEQYF
TGTGCCAGCAGCTTATCCCCGTACGAGCAGTACTTC
>NA|NA|TRBV19|TRBJ1-3
CASRDIRTVSGNTIYF
TGTGCCAGTAGAGATATAAGGACAGTCTCTGGAAACACCATATATTTT
>NA|NA|TRBV7-9|TRBJ1-1
CASSFAGNSPEAFF
TGTGCCAGCAGCTTCGCAGGGAACTCCCCTGAAGCTTTCTTT
>NA|NA|TRBV10-3|TRBJ1-5
CAISPGRFNQPQHF
TGTGCCATCAGCCCGGGACGCTTCAATCAGCCCCAGCATTTT
>NA|NA|TRBV30|TRBJ2-4
CAWSEQGGIQYF
TGTGCCTGGAGTGAACAGGGCGGCATTCAGTACTTC
>NA|NA|TRBV19|TRBJ1-5
CASSLSSSNQPQHF
TGTGCCAGTAGCCTTTCTTCTAGCAATCAGCCCCAGCATTTT
>NA|TRBD1|TRBV7-2|TRBJ1-1
CASSLATGVRTEAFF
TGTGCCAGCAGCTTAGCGACAGGGGTTCGGACTGAAGCTTTCTTT
>few|NA|TRBV19|TRBJ1-2
CASSIALQTAGRGYTF
TGTGCCAGTAGTATTGCTCTGCAGACCGCAGGGAGAGGCTACACCTTC
>NA|NA|TRBV6-6|TRBJ1-2
CASSHREYGYTF
TGTGCCAGCAGTCACCGGGAGTACGGCTACACCTTC
>NA|NA|TRBV7-9|TRBJ2-3
CASSNTDTQYF
TGTGCCAGCAGCAACACAGATACGCAGTATTTT
>NA|NA|TRBV18|TRBJ2-2
CASSPGNTGELFF
TGTGCCAGCTCACCAGGCAACACCGGGGAGCTGTTTTTT
>NA|NA|TRBV6-1|TRBJ1-5
CASSVEGRVGSNQPQHF
TGTGCCAGCAGTGTTGAGGGGCGGGTCGGAAGCAATCAGCCCCAGCATTTT
>NA|TRBD1|TRBV4-2|TRBJ1-5
CASSARDRGFWNQPQHF
TGTGCCAGCAGCGCCCGGGACAGGGGTTTTTGGAATCAGCCCCAGCATTTT
>NA|NA|TRBV10-1|TRBJ1-4
CASRWRPEVLVEKLFF
TGCGCCAGCAGGTGGCGCCCTGAAGTACTTGTTGAAAAACTGTTTTTT
>few|TRBD1|TRBV28|TRBJ1-5
CASSHFRTGVNQPQHF
TGTGCCAGCAGTCATTTCAGGACAGGAGTCAATCAGCCCCAGCATTTT
>NA|NA|TRBV25-1|TRBJ1-2
CASSEVDPENYGYTF
TGTGCCAGCAGTGAAGTAGACCCGGAGAACTATGGCTACACCTTC
>few|NA|TRBV10-3|TRBJ1-1
CAISDRNTEAFF
TGTGCCATCAGTGATCGGAACACTGAAGCTTTCTTT
>NA|NA|TRBV6-4|TRBJ1-1
CASSDPARGHEAFF
TGTGCCAGCAGTGACCCTGCCCGCGGGCATGAAGCTTTCTTT
>medium-sized|NA|TRBV5-4|TRBJ2-2
CASSRSLGAGELFF
TGTGCCAGCAGCCGGAGTCTTGGTGCCGGGGAGCTGTTTTTT
>few|NA|TRBV6-6|TRBJ1-5
CASTSDNISNQPQHF
TGTGCCAGCACCTCGGACAACATTAGCAATCAGCCCCAGCATTTT
>once|NA|TRBV7-2|TRBJ2-7
CASSLEGQTYEQYF
TGTGCCAGCAGCTTAGAGGGACAAACATACGAGCAGTACTTC
>NA|NA|TRBV19|TRBJ2-2
CASSIGEGIGELFF
TGTGCCAGTAGTATAGGAGAAGGCATCGGGGAGCTGTTTTTT
>medium-sized|NA|TRBV7-8|TRBJ2-2
CASSLAGGRTNTGELFF
TGTGCCAGCAGCTTAGCGGGGGGACGAACGAACACCGGGGAGCTGTTTTTT
>NA|NA|TRBV5-1|TRBJ1-1
CASSPLWHQNTEAFF
TGCGCCAGCAGCCCCCTTTGGCATCAGAACACTGAAGCTTTCTTT
>NA|NA|TRBV27|TRBJ2-3
CASSLATQYTQYF
TGTGCCAGCAGTCTGGCAACGCAATATACGCAGTATTTT
>NA|NA|TRBV29-1|TRBJ2-1
CSVEDRRGWDEQFF
TGCAGCGTTGAAGATCGACGCGGATGGGATGAGCAGTTCTTC
>NA|NA|TRBV6-5|TRBJ2-3
CASRPTRGGTQYF
TGTGCCAGCAGACCCACCCGGGGTGGTACGCAGTATTTT
>NA|NA|TRBV20-1|TRBJ2-5
CSASSQETQYF
TGCAGTGCTAGCAGTCAAGAGACCCAGTACTTC
>NA|TRBD1|TRBV28|TRBJ2-5
CASSLGTGVSRVQETQYF
TGTGCCAGCAGTTTAGGGACAGGGGTTTCCAGGGTCCAAGAGACCCAGTACTTC
>NA|TRBD2|TRBV18|TRBJ2-2
CASSRDYRNTGELFF
TGTGCCAGCTCACGGGACTATCGGAACACCGGGGAGCTGTTTTTT
>NA|TRBD1|TRBV5-4|TRBJ1-6
CASSFGTAYNSPLHF
TGTGCCAGCAGCTTCGGGACAGCCTATAATTCACCCCTCCACTTT
>few|NA|TRBV11-2|TRBJ1-5
CASSLGTNQPQHF
TGTGCCAGCAGCTTAGGGACTAATCAGCCCCAGCATTTT